These T cell receptor beta chains were read from a single sample in a study of OX40 agonist ivuxolimab in advanced cancers. This table comes from immunoSEQ multiplex PCR, and its TCRdb copy is limited to in-frame clones, with some not included. Of about 17,000 clones listed, 87% are singletons. Specimen: CD4+ or CD8+ T cells sorted from blood, collected in a trial of the OX40 agonist ivuxolimab. These receptors all come from an adult with an advanced solid tumor such as melanoma, head and neck, liver or kidney cancer. Each CDR3 is given with its conserved first and last residue. Fields, in order: D gene, V gene, J gene, clone size, CDR3 DNA, CDR3 protein. A D gene is named only where the DNA matches it firmly. Size tells how often a clone was seen (once, few, many) or the class of an expanded clone, and some rows leave it out.

d_call: NA; v_call: TRBV6-5; j_call: TRBJ2-3; clone_size: once; cdr3_nt: TGTGCCAGCAGTTACGGCGTCTGGGAAACAGATACGCAGTATTTT; cdr3_aa: CASSYGVWETDTQYF
d_call: NA; v_call: TRBV28; j_call: TRBJ1-5; clone_size: NA; cdr3_nt: TGTGCCAGCAGCTCCCCGACAGGCTCGTGGGAGCCCCAGCATTTT; cdr3_aa: CASSSPTGSWEPQHF
d_call: TRBD1; v_call: TRBV19; j_call: TRBJ1-1; clone_size: once; cdr3_nt: TGTGCCTCGAGGACAGGGTTGAACACTGAAGCTTTCTTT; cdr3_aa: CASRTGLNTEAFF
d_call: TRBD2; v_call: TRBV7-9; j_call: TRBJ2-5; clone_size: NA; cdr3_nt: TGTGCCAGCACCGGTGGGGAGGGAGGTGAGACCCAGTACTTC; cdr3_aa: CASTGGEGGETQYF
d_call: NA; v_call: TRBV27; j_call: TRBJ2-1; clone_size: NA; cdr3_nt: TGTGCCAGCAGTTTAGTGCGGGGTGAGCAGTTCTTC; cdr3_aa: CASSLVRGEQFF
d_call: NA; v_call: TRBV9; j_call: TRBJ1-4; clone_size: once; cdr3_nt: TGTGCCAGCAGCGTAGATTCAGGAGGAGGAAAACTGTTTTTT; cdr3_aa: CASSVDSGGGKLFF
d_call: TRBD1; v_call: TRBV7-6; j_call: TRBJ2-1; clone_size: few; cdr3_nt: TGTGCCAGCAGCCCGACCCTTGGGGCAGGGGGTTACAATGAGCAGTTCTTC; cdr3_aa: CASSPTLGAGGYNEQFF
d_call: NA; v_call: TRBV2; j_call: TRBJ2-7; clone_size: NA; cdr3_nt: TGTGCCAGCAGTGAAGCAGGTACTTACTCCTACGAGCAGTACTTC; cdr3_aa: CASSEAGTYSYEQYF
d_call: TRBD2; v_call: TRBV29-1; j_call: TRBJ2-1; clone_size: NA; cdr3_nt: TGCAGCGTGAACACAGCGGGAGGCTACAATGAGCAGTTCTTC; cdr3_aa: CSVNTAGGYNEQFF
d_call: TRBD2; v_call: TRBV5-4; j_call: TRBJ2-1; clone_size: NA; cdr3_nt: TGTGCCAGCAGCTTCGCGGGAGGGCCAATCAATGAGCAGTTCTTC; cdr3_aa: CASSFAGGPINEQFF
d_call: NA; v_call: TRBV4-3; j_call: TRBJ2-7; clone_size: NA; cdr3_nt: TGCGCCAGCAGCCAAGGACGACTAGAGCAGTACTTC; cdr3_aa: CASSQGRLEQYF
d_call: NA; v_call: TRBV4-3; j_call: TRBJ1-4; clone_size: NA; cdr3_nt: TGCGCCAGCAGCCAAGATAACAGGGTGGGAGAAAAACTGTTTTTT; cdr3_aa: CASSQDNRVGEKLFF
d_call: TRBD1; v_call: TRBV28; j_call: TRBJ1-1; clone_size: NA; cdr3_nt: TGTGCCAGCAGTTTGGACAGGGGTATAGAAGCTTTCTTT; cdr3_aa: CASSLDRGIEAFF
d_call: NA; v_call: TRBV6-1; j_call: TRBJ2-7; clone_size: NA; cdr3_nt: TGTGCCAGCTTGGCCATCTCCTACGAGCAGTACTTC; cdr3_aa: CASLAISYEQYF
d_call: NA; v_call: TRBV14; j_call: TRBJ1-1; clone_size: NA; cdr3_nt: TGTGCCAGCAGCCCCGGGGGGGCGACTGAAGCTTTCTTT; cdr3_aa: CASSPGGATEAFF
d_call: NA; v_call: TRBV5-6; j_call: TRBJ2-7; clone_size: NA; cdr3_nt: TGTGCCAGCAGCTTAGTAAGCGGACCCGAGCAGTACTTC; cdr3_aa: CASSLVSGPEQYF
d_call: NA; v_call: TRBV29-1; j_call: TRBJ2-7; clone_size: NA; cdr3_nt: TGCAGCGTTGTACAGGATTCCTACGAGCAGTACTTC; cdr3_aa: CSVVQDSYEQYF
d_call: TRBD1; v_call: TRBV7-8; j_call: TRBJ2-7; clone_size: NA; cdr3_nt: TGTGCCAGCAGCTATTCGACAGGGGTCATGTACGAGCAGTACTTC; cdr3_aa: CASSYSTGVMYEQYF
d_call: NA; v_call: TRBV7-3; j_call: TRBJ2-2; clone_size: NA; cdr3_nt: TGTGCCAGCAGCGGCGCCGGGGGTTTCACCGGGGAGCTGTTTTTT; cdr3_aa: CASSGAGGFTGELFF
d_call: NA; v_call: TRBV27; j_call: TRBJ2-3; clone_size: NA; cdr3_nt: TGTGCCAGCGGCGTCGGTGGCACAGATACGCAGTATTTT; cdr3_aa: CASGVGGTDTQYF
d_call: NA; v_call: TRBV4-2; j_call: TRBJ1-3; clone_size: NA; cdr3_nt: TGTGCCAGCAGCCTCTCTGGAAACACCATATATTTT; cdr3_aa: CASSLSGNTIYF
d_call: TRBD1; v_call: TRBV9; j_call: TRBJ2-7; clone_size: NA; cdr3_nt: TGTGCCAGCAGTCTTACCTCCGACAGGGACTACGAGCAGTACTTC; cdr3_aa: CASSLTSDRDYEQYF
d_call: NA; v_call: TRBV19; j_call: TRBJ2-1; clone_size: NA; cdr3_nt: TGTGCCAGTAGCTCGACCGTCTCCTACAATGAGCAGTTCTTC; cdr3_aa: CASSSTVSYNEQFF
d_call: TRBD1; v_call: TRBV28; j_call: TRBJ1-2; clone_size: NA; cdr3_nt: TGTGCCATTAGGGGGACAGCGAACTATGGCTACACCTTC; cdr3_aa: CAIRGTANYGYTF
d_call: NA; v_call: TRBV13; j_call: TRBJ2-3; clone_size: once; cdr3_nt: TGTGCCAGCAGCTTAGGCCCTATCGGCAGGCGGCAGGATACGCAGTATTTT; cdr3_aa: CASSLGPIGRRQDTQYF
d_call: NA; v_call: TRBV11-3; j_call: TRBJ2-2; clone_size: NA; cdr3_nt: TGTGCCAGCAGCGCCTACAACACCGGGGAGCTGTTTTTT; cdr3_aa: CASSAYNTGELFF
d_call: NA; v_call: TRBV6-5; j_call: TRBJ2-7; clone_size: NA; cdr3_nt: TGTGCCAGCAGTTACAACAGTCTCTACGAGCAGTACTTC; cdr3_aa: CASSYNSLYEQYF
d_call: NA; v_call: TRBV5-4; j_call: TRBJ2-7; clone_size: once; cdr3_nt: TGTGCCAGCAGCTCACTAGACTCCTACGAGCAGTACTTC; cdr3_aa: CASSSLDSYEQYF
d_call: TRBD1; v_call: TRBV28; j_call: TRBJ1-5; clone_size: NA; cdr3_nt: TGTGCCAGTAACCCACCGGGACAGGGGGCTGGACAGCCCCAGCATTTT; cdr3_aa: CASNPPGQGAGQPQHF
d_call: TRBD2; v_call: TRBV27; j_call: TRBJ2-7; clone_size: NA; cdr3_nt: TGTGCCAGCAGTTTATCGGGCGGGGGGGCCTACGAGCAGTACTTC; cdr3_aa: CASSLSGGGAYEQYF
d_call: NA; v_call: TRBV6-5; j_call: TRBJ2-7; clone_size: NA; cdr3_nt: TGTGCCAGCAGTTGGGCAAGCATCCACGAGCAGTACTTC; cdr3_aa: CASSWASIHEQYF
d_call: NA; v_call: TRBV28; j_call: TRBJ1-4; clone_size: NA; cdr3_nt: TGTGCCAGCAGTTTGCCCGAAAGATCAACTGAAAAACTGTTTTTT; cdr3_aa: CASSLPERSTEKLFF
d_call: NA; v_call: TRBV6-1; j_call: TRBJ2-1; clone_size: NA; cdr3_nt: TGTGCCAGCAGTGAACGCGGGACGCTCTCCTACAATGAGCAGTTCTTC; cdr3_aa: CASSERGTLSYNEQFF
d_call: NA; v_call: TRBV28; j_call: TRBJ2-7; clone_size: few; cdr3_nt: TGTGCCAGCAGTTCGCTCAGGGAAGAGCAGTACTTC; cdr3_aa: CASSSLREEQYF
d_call: TRBD1; v_call: TRBV5-4; j_call: TRBJ2-7; clone_size: NA; cdr3_nt: TGTGCCAGCAGCTGGAGCGCGGGACAGGGCAACTACGAGCAGTACTTC; cdr3_aa: CASSWSAGQGNYEQYF
d_call: NA; v_call: TRBV30; j_call: TRBJ2-7; clone_size: medium-sized; cdr3_nt: TGTGCCTGGAGTTCAGGGGACTACGAGCAGTACTTC; cdr3_aa: CAWSSGDYEQYF
d_call: NA; v_call: TRBV9; j_call: TRBJ1-5; clone_size: NA; cdr3_nt: TGTGCCAGCAGCGTTGGGGGCGCGGGTCAGCCCCAGCATTTT; cdr3_aa: CASSVGGAGQPQHF
d_call: NA; v_call: TRBV4-1; j_call: TRBJ2-2; clone_size: NA; cdr3_nt: TGCGCCAGCAGCCCCCTAGTTACCGGGGAGCTGTTTTTT; cdr3_aa: CASSPLVTGELFF
d_call: TRBD2; v_call: TRBV4-1; j_call: TRBJ2-1; clone_size: NA; cdr3_nt: TGCGCCAGCAGCCAAGTCGGACTAGCGGGAGAGAATGAGCAGTTCTTC; cdr3_aa: CASSQVGLAGENEQFF
d_call: NA; v_call: TRBV27; j_call: TRBJ2-6; clone_size: NA; cdr3_nt: TGTGCCAGCAGTTGGGTCAGTGCTCGCTCTGGGGCCAACGTCCTGACTTTC; cdr3_aa: CASSWVSARSGANVLTF
d_call: NA; v_call: TRBV5-6; j_call: TRBJ1-2; clone_size: NA; cdr3_nt: TGTGCCAGCAGCCGCCGGGACTCCTATGGCTACACCTTC; cdr3_aa: CASSRRDSYGYTF
d_call: NA; v_call: TRBV11-1; j_call: TRBJ2-7; clone_size: NA; cdr3_nt: TGTGCCAGCAGCTTCGTGTCTTCCTACGAGCAGTACTTC; cdr3_aa: CASSFVSSYEQYF
d_call: NA; v_call: TRBV19; j_call: TRBJ2-1; clone_size: NA; cdr3_nt: TGTGCCAGTAGTATGGTACTTTACAATGAGCAGTTCTTC; cdr3_aa: CASSMVLYNEQFF
d_call: NA; v_call: TRBV4-3; j_call: TRBJ2-7; clone_size: NA; cdr3_nt: TGCGCCAGCAGCCTGGGGGCAGGGGCGACCTACGAGCAGTACTTC; cdr3_aa: CASSLGAGATYEQYF
d_call: TRBD1; v_call: TRBV6-4; j_call: TRBJ2-6; clone_size: NA; cdr3_nt: TGTGCCAGCGGCAGCCCAGGGGGCTACGGGGCCAACGTCCTGACTTTC; cdr3_aa: CASGSPGGYGANVLTF
d_call: NA; v_call: TRBV6-5; j_call: TRBJ1-1; clone_size: NA; cdr3_nt: TGTGCCAGCAGTTACTCAGGGGCCATGAACACTGAAGCTTTCTTT; cdr3_aa: CASSYSGAMNTEAFF